Listed here is a single T cell receptor (beta chain). Molecular barcoding with unique molecular identifiers was used for the TCRbeta library. TCRdb passed the PCR reads through MiXCR, listing each CDR3 protein once. Of around 380,000 distinct CDR3 sequences listed, approximately 10% are singletons. These data belong to a study of T-cell reconstitution after alpha-beta-depleted transplantation in children. The CDR3 sequence is 13 residues long. The germline V gene encodes CDR1 SGHRS and CDR2 YFSETQ. Trimming took 0 bases from V and 4 from J, leaving 6 bases between them. The V and J genes are TRBV5-1 and TRBJ2-3; D gene ambiguous. Sequences were derived from PBMCs from the stem cell graft donor, sampled from the stem cell graft. The clonotype originates from a human donor who donated a stem cell graft to a child with acute myeloid leukemia. CDR3 residues: CASSLEMPDTQYF. CDR3 sequence (DNA): TGCGCCAGCAGCTTGGAAATGCCAGATACGCAGTATTTT.